This T cell receptor beta chain originates from a study of T cell clonotyping in hematopoietic cell transplantation (dated by TCRdb to the early 2020s). Context from the whole study: Recipient samples taken before transplant were collected after cytoreduction. In the study, more than 130 blood samples were gathered from 35 consecutive transplant recipients and their related donors. Patient recruitment ran from 2015 to January 2017, and follow-up continued until late 2020 or death.

TCR beta CDR3 regions were amplified from genomic DNA with the immunoSEQ assay, a bias-controlled multiplex PCR using V- and J-specific primers. A proprietary barcode and Illumina adapter sequences were added to the CDR3 amplicons in a second PCR step. An Illumina MiSeq instrument was used for sequencing of the CDR3 libraries. The paper's processing steps were these. Export and quality control were handled in immunoSEQ Analyzer 3.0, while downstream analyses relied on R Bioconductor and Immunarch. Only productive rearrangements in the normalized downsampled data set were used to calculate repertoire metrics. Pathologically expanded clonotypes were defined as those larger than 5 templates in the normalized cohort. Repertoire diversity was measured with the Inverse Simpson Index. To capture all clonotypes, the CMV-specificity analyses were run on the non-normalized data set. Not all clones reach the TCRdb copy of this immuneACCESS table, which keeps in-frame sequences only. Checked studies attribute under half of the gap to unresolved V genes and leave the rest unexplained. V and J calls and clone size follow that table, whereas D and trimming were derived from the DNA. In this sample the table shows 35,000 to 45,000 clones, 95% of which occur a single time. The ten largest clones add up to around 1.5% of the sample.

Overall study outcomes, separate from this receptor: Recipient repertoires showed only a small fraction of overlap with donor repertoires, and over 95% appeared de novo at the given depth. Recipient TCR diversity fell after transplant, with pathologically expanded clonotypes rising progressively from day 30 to day 180. Sample size was limited, and cells were not sorted, so CD4 and CD8 repertoire contributions could not be separated. Broader posttransplant TCR repertoire diversity was predicted by donor and pretransplant recipient Inverse Simpson Index values.

As to this clone: There is no known antigen for this receptor. Base quality data are lacking; no much larger clone is found one base away.

At the junction V is shortened by 1 base and J by 1 base; bases outside the gene matches: 7. Sequences MGHRA (CDR1) and YSYEKL (CDR2) are obtained from the germline V gene. The CDR3 starts with the cysteine, ends with the phenylalanine, and has 18 residues. Only the CDR3 DNA is retained, 54 bases long and in frame from the first base. The time point label of this sample denotes: recipient sample about 28 days before transplant, after cytoreduction. Recipient blood was collected about 28 days before transplant and at days 30, 100 and 180 after transplant. Nuclei Lysis Solution was used to extract genomic DNA from fresh or cryopreserved unfractionated peripheral blood mononuclear cells.

The origin of this receptor is a middle-aged man with chronic myeloid leukemia. Some clones in this sample may be carry-over from other donors' samples. In this chain, TRBV4-1 is recombined with TRBJ2-5; 12 nucleotides in the junction match TRBD2. The source material was peripheral blood mononuclear cells, sampled before stem cell transplant. In nucleotides, the sequence is TGCGCCAGCAGCCAAGTCGTGACTAGCGGGGGCCCCCAAGAGACCCAGTACTTC. This translates into CASSQVVTSGGPQETQYF.